A selection of T cell receptor beta chains follows, all from one sample in a study of T cell repertoires in cytomegalovirus infection. Their cognate antigens are unknown. One entry per CDR3 protein, called by TCRdb with MiXCR from the reads. The sample contains roughly 700,000 distinct CDR3 sequences, 30% to 40% of which appear only once. Sequences were derived from cultured PBMCs, sampled from culture after CMV antigen stimulation. These receptor sequences come from a human donor in good health (CMV status not recorded). Some clones in this sample may be carry-over from other donors' samples. The CDR3 runs from the conserved cysteine through the conserved F or W. The order of the fields is V gene, D gene, clone size, J gene, CDR3 DNA, CDR3 protein. The D gene is left open where the match is weak. Clone size is given for some rows only: seen once, a few or many times, or a class if the clone is expanded.

>TRBV7-2|TRBD2|-|TRBJ2-5
TGTGCCAGCAGCTTGTGGCGGGGGGGCCCGGGGCAAGAGACCCAGTACTTC
CASSLWRGGPGQETQYF
>TRBV12-3/TRBV12-4|TRBD2|few|TRBJ2-5
TGTGCCAGCAGTTCGGGACTATCCACGGCCCAGTACTTC
CASSSGLSTAQYF
>TRBV28|TRBD2|-|TRBJ2-7
TGTGCCAGCAGTCCAGTAGGTCTCGGGGGACTAAGACTTCCCGGTGGCTTC
CASSPVGLGGLRLPGGF
>TRBV7-9|-|-|TRBJ1-1
TGTGCCAGCAGCTTCCTGTTGCAGGCGAACACTGAAGCTTTCTTT
CASSFLLQANTEAFF
>TRBV7-2|-|-|TRBJ1-2
TGTGCCAGCAGCTGGTGGGGGTCGCAAAATGGCTACACCTTC
CASSWWGSQNGYTF
>TRBV6-5|-|once|TRBJ1-6
TGTGCCAGCAGCCGGACAGTGGGCAGCTCCTATAATTCACCCCTCCACTTT
CASSRTVGSSYNSPLHF
>TRBV27|TRBD2|-|TRBJ2-1
TGTGCCAGCAGTTACTTCGCCGGGACTAGCGGGAGCTATGAGCAGTTCTTC
CASSYFAGTSGSYEQFF
>TRBV28|-|-|TRBJ1-2
TGTGCCAGCAGTCCTCCCCTCGGAGGCTCCTATGGCTACACCTTC
CASSPPLGGSYGYTF
>TRBV12-3/TRBV12-4|-|few|TRBJ2-5
TGTGCCAGCAGTCAGAGGGCGGCAGGGGTGTTAGAGACCCAGTACTTC
CASSQRAAGVLETQYF
>TRBV5-6|TRBD2|few|TRBJ2-7
TGTGCCAGCAGCTTGATGCTAGCGGGAGCCTACGAGCAGTACTTC
CASSLMLAGAYEQYF
>TRBV27|TRBD1|-|TRBJ2-7
TGTGCCAGCAGCCACAAAGGGACAGGGGGCCCTTACGAGCAGTACTTC
CASSHKGTGGPYEQYF
>TRBV19|-|few|TRBJ2-7
TGTGCCAGTAACACTCATGCGGGCTACGAGCAGTACTTC
CASNTHAGYEQYF
>TRBV10-3|-|-|TRBJ2-5
TGTGCCATACTACCGGGATCTGGGCGAGAGACCCAGTACTTC
CAILPGSGRETQYF
>TRBV7-8|-|few|TRBJ2-3
TGTGCCAGCAGCCAGGGCGGCGTGGATACGCAGTATTTT
CASSQGGVDTQYF
>TRBV7-8|-|few|TRBJ2-7
TGTGCCAGCAACGAAGTCGGGGCTAGGGGTGACGAGCAGTACTTC
CASNEVGARGDEQYF
>TRBV24-1|TRBD2|-|TRBJ2-1
TGTGCCACCAGTGATACTAGCGGGAGAAATAACAATGAGCAGTTCTTC
CATSDTSGRNNNEQFF
>TRBV5-4|-|-|TRBJ1-2
TGTGCCAGCAGTTATGGGCGAGCCGGGGGCTACACCTTC
CASSYGRAGGYTF
>TRBV6-2/TRBV6-3|-|few|TRBJ2-1
TGTGCCAGCAGCCTAGCGAACCGGTACAATGAGCAGTTCTTC
CASSLANRYNEQFF
>TRBV29-1|TRBD2|-|TRBJ2-7
TGCAGCGTTGTCTCCTCCGGGAGGCCCGGGGGGGAGCAGTACTTC
CSVVSSGRPGGEQYF
>TRBV4-1|-|-|TRBJ1-4
TGCGCCAGCAGCCACTCCGAGCCGAGGGGAGATGAAAAACTGTTTTTT
CASSHSEPRGDEKLFF
>TRBV11-1|-|-|TRBJ1-1
TGTGCCAGCAGCTCTAGTGGCACTGAAGCTTTCTTT
CASSSSGTEAFF
>TRBV20-1|TRBD1|few|TRBJ1-5
TGCAGTGCTAGGACAGGGGGCGGTCATGATCAGCCCCAGCATTTT
CSARTGGGHDQPQHF
>TRBV6-1|TRBD1|-|TRBJ1-5
TGTGCCACCAGGACAGGGAATCAGCCCCAGCATTTT
CATRTGNQPQHF
>TRBV28|TRBD1|few|TRBJ2-1
TGTGCCAGCACCAGTTGGGACAGTAATTACAATGAGCAGTTCTTC
CASTSWDSNYNEQFF
>TRBV7-9|TRBD2|-|TRBJ2-7
TGTGCCAGCAGCCGACCCCCGGGACTAGCGGGATGGGGTCTCTACGAGCAGTACTTC
CASSRPPGLAGWGLYEQYF
>TRBV15|-|-|TRBJ1-5
TGTGCCACCAGCACAGCACCCGATCAGCCCCAGCATTTT
CATSTAPDQPQHF
>TRBV11-2|TRBD2|few|TRBJ2-3
TGTGCCAGGAAGCCAACGTCGGGGGGGGGCACAGATACGCAGTATTTT
CARKPTSGGGTDTQYF
>TRBV10-3|TRBD2|-|TRBJ2-1
TGTGCCATTTCTCCTAGCGGACCGATAAGTAACAATGAGCAGTTCTTC
CAISPSGPISNNEQFF
>TRBV27|-|few|TRBJ1-6
TGTGCCAGCAGAGGGGGGCATAATTCACCCCTCCACTTT
CASRGGHNSPLHF
>TRBV20-1|TRBD1|-|TRBJ1-5
TGCAGTGCCGGAGGACAGGGCAGCCAGCCCCAGCATTTT
CSAGGQGSQPQHF
>TRBV4-1|-|few|TRBJ1-2
TGCGCCAGCAGCCAAGATTCCACGCGCAGCTTC
CASSQDSTRSF
>TRBV6-2/TRBV6-3|-|once|TRBJ2-7
TGTGCCAGCAGGACCGCCTCGCGTGAGCAGTACTTC
CASRTASREQYF
>TRBV15|-|-|TRBJ1-5
TGTGCCACCAGCAGAGAGAGGGGACCCCAGCATTTT
CATSRERGPQHF
>TRBV20-1|-|-|TRBJ2-5
TGCAGTGCTAGCGTGTCAACCCTGGAGACCCAGTACTTC
CSASVSTLETQYF
>TRBV7-6|-|-|TRBJ2-5
TGTGCCAGCAGCTTGTCGGGACCGGCGGAGACCCAGTACTTC
CASSLSGPAETQYF
>TRBV12-3/TRBV12-4|-|-|TRBJ2-2
TGTGCCAGCAGTTTAGGGGCTGTGCTGTTTTTT
CASSLGAVLFF
>TRBV10-3|TRBD1|few|TRBJ2-2
TGTGCCATCAGACGACAGGGCCGGACCGGGGAGCTGTTTTTT
CAIRRQGRTGELFF
>TRBV12-3/TRBV12-4|-|-|TRBJ1-2
TGTGCCAGCAGTCCACAGGGTTTAGGTGGCTACACCTTC
CASSPQGLGGYTF
>TRBV5-1|-|-|TRBJ2-5
TGCGCCAGCAGCTTGAGTATGCAAGAGACCCAGTACTTC
CASSLSMQETQYF
>TRBV12-3/TRBV12-4|-|-|TRBJ2-1
TGTGCCAGCAGTCCCCTTTTTGTCCACGGTGAGCAGTTCTTC
CASSPLFVHGEQFF
>TRBV7-9|-|-|TRBJ1-6
TGTGCCAGCAGCCCCAAGACAGCGCCGGATTCACCCCTCCACTTT
CASSPKTAPDSPLHF
>TRBV2|-|-|TRBJ2-7
TGTGCCAGCAGAAACTCCCCCGGACTCCTTCCGTTGGAGCAGTACTTC
CASRNSPGLLPLEQYF
>TRBV3-1|-|-|TRBJ1-2
TGTGCCAGCAGCCAAGCCCGACAGGATGGCTACACCTTC
CASSQARQDGYTF
>TRBV7-2|-|many|TRBJ2-3
TGTGCCAGCAGCTACCGCCCGATCACAGATACGCAGTATTTT
CASSYRPITDTQYF
>TRBV5-3|TRBD1|-|TRBJ2-2
TGTGCCAGCAGCATCGGACAGGGGAAGACCGGGGAGCTGTTTTTT
CASSIGQGKTGELFF
>TRBV2|-|-|TRBJ2-7
TGTGCCAGCAGCGGGATAGGGGGGGAGTACGAGCAGTACTTC
CASSGIGGEYEQYF
>TRBV7-9|TRBD1|few|TRBJ2-1
TGTGCCAGCAGTTCCCCCCAAGGGACAGCCTACAATGAGCAGTTCTTC
CASSSPQGTAYNEQFF
>TRBV7-6|-|-|TRBJ1-6
TGTGCCAGCAGCTTGGCCCCCGGGGAAGGTTCACCCCTCCACTTT
CASSLAPGEGSPLHF
>TRBV5-6|-|-|TRBJ1-6
TGTGCCAGCAGCGGAAACAGGGTCTATAATTCACCCCTCCACTTT
CASSGNRVYNSPLHF
>TRBV7-2|TRBD2|few|TRBJ2-1
TGTGCCAGCAGGTCAATAGCGGGAGTTGTGAATGAGCAGTTCTTC
CASRSIAGVVNEQFF
>TRBV10-1|-|-|TRBJ2-5
TGCGCCAGCAGTGAGACCCCCCGTCGGACCCAGTACTTC
CASSETPRRTQYF
>TRBV9|-|-|TRBJ2-5
TGTGCCAGCAGCGGCTATGCCGGACAGCAAGAGACCCAGTACTTC
CASSGYAGQQETQYF
>TRBV19|-|-|TRBJ1-4
TGTGCCAGTAGTATTCCGTCAGGTACGGTGGAAAAACTGTTTTTT
CASSIPSGTVEKLFF
>TRBV12-5|TRBD1|few|TRBJ1-1
TGTGCTAGTGGTTCGGGACAGGGGGCGGGGGGCACTGAAGCTTTCTTT
CASGSGQGAGGTEAFF
>TRBV19|-|-|TRBJ1-1
TGTGCCAGTAGTATCTATCAGAACACTGAAGCTTTCTTT
CASSIYQNTEAFF
>TRBV7-2|-|many|TRBJ1-3
TGTGCCAGCAGCTTAGGCGCCTCGGTCACCATATATTTT
CASSLGASVTIYF
>TRBV7-2|TRBD2|-|TRBJ2-1
TGTGCCAGCAGCTGGACTAGCGGGCCGAGGGATGAGCAGTTCTTC
CASSWTSGPRDEQFF
>TRBV2|-|few|TRBJ1-4
TGTGCCAGCAGTGCGGAGCAAACAGGGTGGACTAATGAAAAACTGTTTTTT
CASSAEQTGWTNEKLFF
>TRBV7-6|-|once|TRBJ2-5
TGTGCCAGCAGCTTTCTGGAGGCCCAGTACTTC
CASSFLEAQYF